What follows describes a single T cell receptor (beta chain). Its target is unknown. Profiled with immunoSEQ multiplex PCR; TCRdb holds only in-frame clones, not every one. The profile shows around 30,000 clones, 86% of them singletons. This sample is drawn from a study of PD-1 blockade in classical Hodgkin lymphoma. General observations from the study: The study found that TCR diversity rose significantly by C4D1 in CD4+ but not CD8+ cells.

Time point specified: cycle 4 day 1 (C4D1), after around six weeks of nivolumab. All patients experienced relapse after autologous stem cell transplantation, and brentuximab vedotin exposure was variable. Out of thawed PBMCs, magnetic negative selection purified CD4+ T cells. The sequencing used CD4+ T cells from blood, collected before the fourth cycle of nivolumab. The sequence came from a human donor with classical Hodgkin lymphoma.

CDR3 in DNA: TGTGCCAGCAGCTTAGTCGCGCAGGGGAATTCACCCCTCCACTTT. The encoded protein is CASSLVAQGNSPLHF. The rearrangement links TRBV11-2 to TRBJ1-6, with a possible D match to TRBD1 (6 bases). The CDR3 length is 15 residues. Trimming stripped 1 base from V and 7 bases from J, with 11 bases between. Germline loops: CDR1 SGHAT, CDR2 FQNNGV. The full variable domain, rest sourced from reference TRBV11-2 and TRBJ1-6, is EAGVAQSPRYKIIEKRQSVAFWCNPISGHATLYWYQQILGQGPKLLIQFQNNGVVDDSQLPKDRFSAERLKGVDSTLKIQPAKLEDSAVYLCASSLVAQGNSPLHFGNGTRLTVT.